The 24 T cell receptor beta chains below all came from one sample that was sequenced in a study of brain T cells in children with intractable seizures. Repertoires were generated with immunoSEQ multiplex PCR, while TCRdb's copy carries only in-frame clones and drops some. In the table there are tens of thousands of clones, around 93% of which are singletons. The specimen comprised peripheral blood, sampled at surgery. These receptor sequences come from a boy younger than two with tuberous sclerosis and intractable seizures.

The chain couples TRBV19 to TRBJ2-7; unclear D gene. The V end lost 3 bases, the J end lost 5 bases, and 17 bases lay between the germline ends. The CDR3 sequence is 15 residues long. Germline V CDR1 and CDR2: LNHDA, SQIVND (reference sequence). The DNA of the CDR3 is TGTGCCAGTAGTATGAGTTGGCCATCTAAACACGAGCAGTACTTC. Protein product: CASSMSWPSKHEQYF.

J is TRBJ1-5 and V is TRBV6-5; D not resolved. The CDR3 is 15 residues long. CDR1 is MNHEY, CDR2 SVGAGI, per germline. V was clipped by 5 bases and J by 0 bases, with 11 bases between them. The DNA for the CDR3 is TGTGCCAGCAGTCTCGAGAGGGATAGCAATCAGCCCCAGCATTTT. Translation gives CASSLERDSNQPQHF.

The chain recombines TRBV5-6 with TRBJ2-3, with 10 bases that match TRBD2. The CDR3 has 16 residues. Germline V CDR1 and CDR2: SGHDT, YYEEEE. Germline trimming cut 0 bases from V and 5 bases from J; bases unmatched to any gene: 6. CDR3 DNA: TGTGCCAGCAGCTTGGGGGTAGCGGGAGGTGTAGATACGCAGTATTTT. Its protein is CASSLGVAGGVDTQYF.

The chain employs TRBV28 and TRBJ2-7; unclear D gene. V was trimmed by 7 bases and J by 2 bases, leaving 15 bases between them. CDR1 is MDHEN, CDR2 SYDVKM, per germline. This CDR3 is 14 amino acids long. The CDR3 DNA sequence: TGTGCCAGCAAGACCGCTGGGAACCCCTACGAGCAGTACTTC. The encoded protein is CASKTAGNPYEQYF. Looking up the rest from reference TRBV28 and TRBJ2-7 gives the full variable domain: DVKVTQSSRYLVKRTGEKVFLECVQDMDHENMFWYRQDPGLGLRLIYFSYDVKMKEKGDIPEGYSVSREKKERFSLILESASTNQTSMYLCASKTAGNPYEQYFGPGTRLTVT.

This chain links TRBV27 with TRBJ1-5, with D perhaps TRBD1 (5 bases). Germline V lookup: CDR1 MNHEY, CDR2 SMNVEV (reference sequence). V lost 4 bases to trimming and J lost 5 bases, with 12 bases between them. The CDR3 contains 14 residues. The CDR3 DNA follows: TGTGCCAGCAGTTCCGCCGTGGGGGATCAGCCCCAGCATTTT. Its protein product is CASSSAVGDQPQHF.

CDR3 in amino acids: CASRDASSYEQYF. In DNA, the CDR3 is TGTGCCAGCAGGGACGCAAGCTCCTACGAGCAGTACTTC. The chain uses TRBV7-9 and TRBJ2-7; D call uncertain. Trimming cost V 6 bases and J 0 bases, with 9 bases left between them. The length of the CDR3 is 13 residues. Germline CDR1 and CDR2: SEHNR and FQNEAQ (reference sequence).

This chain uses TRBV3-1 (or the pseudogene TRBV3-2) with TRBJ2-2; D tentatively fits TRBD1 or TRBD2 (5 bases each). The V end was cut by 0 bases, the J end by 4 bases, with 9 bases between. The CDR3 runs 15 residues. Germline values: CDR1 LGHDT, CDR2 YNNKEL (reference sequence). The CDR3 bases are TGTGCCAGCAGCCAAGAGGGACCGAGCACCGGGGAGCTGTTTTTT. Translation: CASSQEGPSTGELFF.

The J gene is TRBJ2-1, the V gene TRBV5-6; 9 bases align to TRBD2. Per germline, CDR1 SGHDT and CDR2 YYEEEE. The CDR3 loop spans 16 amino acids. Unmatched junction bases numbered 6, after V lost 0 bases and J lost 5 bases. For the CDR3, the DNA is TGTGCCAGCAGCTTGGGTTTACTAGCGGGCCACAATGAGCAGTTCTTC. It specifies CASSLGLLAGHNEQFF. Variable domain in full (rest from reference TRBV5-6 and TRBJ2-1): DAGVTQSPTHLIKTRGQQVTLRCSPKSGHDTVSWYQQALGQGPQFIFQYYEEEERQRGNFPDRFSGHQFPNYSSELNVNALLLGDSALYLCASSLGLLAGHNEQFFGPGTRLTVL.

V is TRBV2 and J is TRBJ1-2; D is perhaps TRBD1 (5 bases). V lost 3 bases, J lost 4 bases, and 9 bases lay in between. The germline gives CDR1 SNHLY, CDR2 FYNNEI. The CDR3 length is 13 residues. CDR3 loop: CASSDGGVYGYTF. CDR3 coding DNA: TGTGCCAGCAGTGATGGGGGAGTCTATGGCTACACCTTC.

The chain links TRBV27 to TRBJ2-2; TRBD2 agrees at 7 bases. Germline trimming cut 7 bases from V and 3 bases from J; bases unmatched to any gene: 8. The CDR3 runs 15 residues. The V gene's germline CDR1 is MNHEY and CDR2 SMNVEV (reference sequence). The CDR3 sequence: CASISLAAYTGELFF. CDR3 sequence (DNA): TGTGCCAGCATTTCGCTAGCGGCATACACCGGGGAGCTGTTTTTT.

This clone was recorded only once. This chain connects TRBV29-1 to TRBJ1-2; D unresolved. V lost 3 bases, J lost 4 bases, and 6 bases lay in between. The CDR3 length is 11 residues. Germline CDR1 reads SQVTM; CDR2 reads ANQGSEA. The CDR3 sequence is CSVEASYGYTF. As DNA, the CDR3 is TGCAGCGTTGAGGCCAGCTATGGCTACACCTTC.

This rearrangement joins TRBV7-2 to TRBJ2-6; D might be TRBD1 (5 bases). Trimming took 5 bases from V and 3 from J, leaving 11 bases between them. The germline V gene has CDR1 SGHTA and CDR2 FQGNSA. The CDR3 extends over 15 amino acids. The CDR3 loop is CASSVGHSGANVLTF. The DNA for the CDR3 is TGTGCCAGCAGCGTTGGACACAGTGGGGCCAACGTCCTGACTTTC.

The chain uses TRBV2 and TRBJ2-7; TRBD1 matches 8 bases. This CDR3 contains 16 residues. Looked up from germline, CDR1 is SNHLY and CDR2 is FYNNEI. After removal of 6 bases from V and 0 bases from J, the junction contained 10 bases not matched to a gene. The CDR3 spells CASRGTGKRNSYEQYF. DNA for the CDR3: TGTGCCAGCAGAGGGACAGGTAAAAGAAACTCCTACGAGCAGTACTTC.

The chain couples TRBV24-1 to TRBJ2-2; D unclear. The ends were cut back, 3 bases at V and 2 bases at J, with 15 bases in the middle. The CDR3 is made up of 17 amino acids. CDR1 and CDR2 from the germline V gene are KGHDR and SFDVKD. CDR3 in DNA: TGTGCCACCAGTGATCCGGGTCGAGCCTACAACACCGGGGAGCTGTTTTTT. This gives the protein CATSDPGRAYNTGELFF.

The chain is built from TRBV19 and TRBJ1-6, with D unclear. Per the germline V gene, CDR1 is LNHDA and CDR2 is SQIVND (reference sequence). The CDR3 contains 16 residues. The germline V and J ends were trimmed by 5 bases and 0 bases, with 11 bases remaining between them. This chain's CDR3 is CASSFGHLSYNSPLHF. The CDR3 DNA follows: TGTGCCAGTAGTTTCGGCCACCTCTCCTATAATTCACCCCTCCACTTT.

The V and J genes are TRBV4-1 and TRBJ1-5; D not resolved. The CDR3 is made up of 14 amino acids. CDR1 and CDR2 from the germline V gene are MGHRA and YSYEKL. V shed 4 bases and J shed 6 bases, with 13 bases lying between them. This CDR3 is CASSPLEAGQPQHF. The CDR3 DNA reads TGCGCCAGCAGCCCTTTGGAAGCGGGTCAGCCCCAGCATTTT.

The chain's CDR3 is CASGSFQGSYEKLFF. Written as DNA, the CDR3 is TGTGCTAGTGGTTCATTCCAGGGGAGTTATGAAAAACTGTTTTTT. The V gene is TRBV12-5, the J gene TRBJ1-4; a possible D gene is TRBD1 (6 bases). Germline values: CDR1 LGHNT, CDR2 FRNRAP. V was clipped by 4 bases and J by 6 bases, with 15 bases between them. This CDR3 region has 15 residues.

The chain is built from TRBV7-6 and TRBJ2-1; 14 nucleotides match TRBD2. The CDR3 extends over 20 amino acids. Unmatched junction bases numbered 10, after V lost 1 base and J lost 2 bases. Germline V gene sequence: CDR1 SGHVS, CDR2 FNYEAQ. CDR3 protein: CASSLEGGGTSGSPYNEQFF. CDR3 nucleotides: TGTGCCAGCAGCTTAGAAGGGGGTGGGACTAGCGGGAGTCCCTACAATGAGCAGTTCTTC.

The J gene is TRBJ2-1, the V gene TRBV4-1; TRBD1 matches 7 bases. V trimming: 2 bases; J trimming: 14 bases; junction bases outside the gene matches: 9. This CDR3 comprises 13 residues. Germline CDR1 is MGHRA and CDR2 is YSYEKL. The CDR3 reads CASSQLVQGYEFF. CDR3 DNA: TGCGCCAGCAGCCAACTCGTACAGGGGTATGAGTTCTTC.

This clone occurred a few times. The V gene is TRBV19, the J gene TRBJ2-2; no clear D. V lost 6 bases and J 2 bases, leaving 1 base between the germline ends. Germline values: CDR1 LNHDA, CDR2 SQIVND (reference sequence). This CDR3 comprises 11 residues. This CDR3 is CASRNTGELFF. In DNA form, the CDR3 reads TGTGCCAGTAGAAACACCGGGGAGCTGTTTTTT.

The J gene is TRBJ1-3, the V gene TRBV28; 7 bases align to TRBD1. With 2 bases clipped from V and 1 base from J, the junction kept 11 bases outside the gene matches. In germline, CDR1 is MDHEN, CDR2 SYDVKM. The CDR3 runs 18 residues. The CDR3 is CASSLMSSTGTSGNTIYF. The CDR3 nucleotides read TGTGCCAGCAGTTTAATGTCCTCGACAGGGACATCTGGAAACACCATATATTTT.

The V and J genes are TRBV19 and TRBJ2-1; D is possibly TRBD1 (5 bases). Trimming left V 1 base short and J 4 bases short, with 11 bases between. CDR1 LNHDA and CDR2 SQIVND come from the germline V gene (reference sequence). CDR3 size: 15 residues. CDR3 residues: CASSIVGQFYNEQFF. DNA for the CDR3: TGTGCCAGTAGTATAGTGGGGCAATTTTACAATGAGCAGTTCTTC.

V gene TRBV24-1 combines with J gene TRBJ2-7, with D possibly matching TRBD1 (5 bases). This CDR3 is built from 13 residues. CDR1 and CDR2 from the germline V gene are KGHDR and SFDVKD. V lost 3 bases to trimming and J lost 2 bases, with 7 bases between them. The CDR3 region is CATSDADTYEQYF. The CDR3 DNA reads TGTGCCACCAGTGATGCGGACACCTACGAGCAGTACTTC.

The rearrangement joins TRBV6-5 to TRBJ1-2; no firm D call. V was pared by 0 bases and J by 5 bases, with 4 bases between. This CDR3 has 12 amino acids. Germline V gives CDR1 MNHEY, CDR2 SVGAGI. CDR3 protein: CASSYSGYGYTF. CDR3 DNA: TGTGCCAGCAGTTACTCAGGATATGGCTACACCTTC.